This is a list of T cell receptor beta chains from one sample in a study of blood T cell repertoires in COVID-19. The data were produced by immunoSEQ multiplex PCR, yet TCRdb's version contains in-frame clones alone and is incomplete. Of approximately 150,000 clones in the sample, approximately 80% were seen once. Material: PBMCs or T cells enriched from blood (not recorded which). Receptors originate from a man aged 65 to 79 who had been exposed to COVID-19. CDR3s include the opening cysteine and the closing phenylalanine or tryptophan. The D gene is left open where the match is weak. A row's size may be missing; if present it is once, few, many or a size class.

V gene	J gene	clone size	D gene	CDR3 protein	CDR3 DNA
TRBV5-1	TRBJ1-2	.	.	CASSVGDTNYGYTF	TGCGCCAGCAGCGTTGGGGACACTAACTATGGCTACACCTTC
TRBV15	TRBJ1-2	.	.	CATSRDQRYGYTF	TGTGCCACCAGCAGAGATCAGCGGTATGGCTACACCTTC
TRBV6-5	TRBJ1-5	.	TRBD1	CASKSGRGLNQPQHF	TGTGCCAGCAAATCGGGCAGGGGGCTCAATCAGCCCCAGCATTTT
TRBV28	TRBJ2-1	.	TRBD1	CASSPGTAYNEQFF	TGTGCCAGCAGCCCCGGGACAGCTTACAATGAGCAGTTCTTC
TRBV28	TRBJ1-5	.	TRBD1	CASLGQGNQPQHF	TGTGCCAGTCTCGGACAGGGGAATCAGCCCCAGCATTTT
TRBV25-1	TRBJ1-6	few	.	CASSDGVSSPLHF	TGTGCCAGCAGTGACGGGGTCAGCTCACCCCTCCACTTT
TRBV5-5	TRBJ2-3	.	TRBD2	CASSPLAGTAGGTDTQYF	TGTGCCAGCAGCCCTTTAGCGGGGACTGCCGGGGGCACAGATACGCAGTATTTT
TRBV5-1	TRBJ1-4	.	TRBD1	CASSLTKRDRAEKLFF	TGCGCCAGCAGCTTGACCAAAAGGGACAGGGCCGAAAAACTGTTTTTT
TRBV5-6	TRBJ2-3	.	.	CASSFITSSTDTQYF	TGTGCCAGCAGCTTTATAACTTCTAGCACAGATACGCAGTATTTT
TRBV30	TRBJ2-3	.	TRBD2	CAWSVGLAGGAGDTQYF	TGTGCCTGGAGTGTAGGGCTAGCGGGGGGGGCCGGAGATACGCAGTATTTT
TRBV3-1/TRBV3-2	TRBJ1-1	.	.	CASSERGRNTEAFF	TGTGCCAGCAGCGAACGGGGTCGGAACACTGAAGCTTTCTTT
TRBV6-2/TRBV6-3	TRBJ1-5	.	.	CASSYGGIGVNQPQHF	TGTGCCAGCAGTTACGGGGGGATTGGAGTCAATCAGCCCCAGCATTTT
TRBV25-1	TRBJ2-7	.	.	CASSAQGRRPGEQYF	TGTGCCAGCAGTGCCCAGGGGCGCCGCCCGGGGGAGCAGTACTTC
TRBV6-5	TRBJ1-2	.	.	CASNLQGVTSYGYTF	TGTGCCAGCAATCTGCAGGGAGTGACTAGCTATGGCTACACCTTC
TRBV18	TRBJ1-4	.	.	CASSPVVQGPLDEKLFF	TGTGCCAGCTCACCTGTGGTTCAGGGGCCTTTAGACGAGAAACTGTTTTTT
TRBV7-9	TRBJ2-5	.	.	CASSLVSVEETQYF	TGTGCCAGCAGCTTAGTCTCGGTGGAAGAGACCCAGTACTTC
TRBV9	TRBJ2-2	.	.	CASSVYVQGGELFF	TGTGCCAGCAGCGTATATGTTCAGGGCGGGGAGCTGTTTTTT